This TCR beta chain was sequenced in a study of blood T cell repertoires in COVID-19. Across the study: Samples representing acute and convalescent COVID-19 were sourced from the United States, Italy and Spain.

This clone was counted once. The CDR3 consists of 16 residues. CDR1 is MGHRA, CDR2 YSYEKL, per germline. V lost 3 bases to trimming and J lost 10 bases; unmatched junction nucleotides: 6. Only in-frame clones appear in the TCRdb table, and some are missing; sequencing was by immunoSEQ multiplex PCR. The data hold fewer than 110,000 clones, with more than 70% observed a single time. The sequence derives from a man aged 45-65 years with active or convalescent COVID-19. The specimen sequenced was peripheral blood. V gene TRBV4-1 combines with J gene TRBJ2-1, with 16 bases aligning to TRBD2. The CDR3 DNA reads as TGCGCCAGCAGCCACAAAGGGACTAGCGGGAGGGTAGAGCAGTTCTTC. Its protein is CASSHKGTSGRVEQFF.